This T cell receptor beta chain was sequenced in a study of glioma-infiltrating T cells after dendritic cell vaccination (dated by TCRdb to the mid-2010s). Study-level background: The cohort comprised about 15 glioblastoma patients from Phase I and II dendritic cell vaccination trials, 9 newly diagnosed and 6 with recurrent disease. Each patient got three intradermal injections of the dendritic cell vaccine, spaced at biweekly intervals, in the arm below the axilla. Survival after dendritic cell vaccination was correlated with TCR sequencing metrics such as TIL content and the overlap between tumor and blood repertoires. The vaccine consisted of monocyte-derived dendritic cells cultured less than nine days with IL-4 and GM-CSF, then pulsed overnight with autologous tumor lysate. Patients received autologous tumor lysate-pulsed dendritic cell vaccination between about 2003 and 2013. In glioblastoma patients vaccinated with dendritic cells, deep sequencing of TCR beta CDR3 regions served to measure tumor-infiltrating lymphocyte content and to compare repertoires between tumor and blood. General study outcomes and caveats: After dendritic cell vaccination, a higher estimated pretreatment TIL content predicted longer time to progression and overall survival. The cohort was small and heterogeneous, few patients had complete blood and tumor sets, and even fewer had initial-recurrent tumor pairs. No direct relationship between TCR clonality and survival was found, suggesting that a diverse polyclonal response may matter. The three-group TCR overlap response model was described as speculative and requiring prospective validation.

Patients were selected on the basis of adequate residual fresh-frozen tumor tissue and more than two years of available survival data. An isocitrate dehydrogenase mutation was not carried by any of the glioblastoma patients, although molecular status was otherwise variable. PBMC were collected before vaccination, two weeks after the third vaccination, and at tumor progression if tumor progression occurred. Genomic DNA was extracted with the Qiagen DNeasy Blood extraction Kit. Using the immunoSEQ assay, TCRB CDR3 regions were amplified from approximately 2 micrograms of genomic DNA, or from all available DNA when less than that was on hand. Multiplex PCR used 60 forward primers for TCR V beta segments and 13 reverse primers for J beta segments. To estimate the number of reads per starting template, synthetic control templates were added to each sample at limiting dilution. The Illumina HiSeq System generated sequencing reads of 87 bp. The authors processed their data as follows. PCR and sequencing errors were removed by a nearest neighbor algorithm that merged closely related sequences. TCR overlap was defined as the percentage of unique tumor TCR beta sequences that were also present in the same patient's peripheral blood. TCRdb took over this immuneACCESS table, retaining in-frame rearrangements with V and J assigned. Such tables are incomplete; in checked studies, under half of the missing clones stem from an unresolved V gene, and the remainder is unexplained. V, J and clone size are taken as reported in that table, and D and trimming were inferred from the DNA itself. Within this sample are about 73,000 clones, with around 79% of them counted one time only. In total, the top ten clones hold 2.1% of the sample.

Concerning this clone: Its cognate antigen has yet to be identified. Qualities for individual bases were not recorded, and no much larger clone is one base off.

There are 13 amino acids in the CDR3, from cysteine to phenylalanine inclusive. Only the CDR3 part of the read is kept: 39 bases, read in frame from the first base. CDR1 and CDR2, looked up from the germline V gene (reference sequence), are MNHEY and SMNVEV. Relative to germline, V is 3 bases shorter and J is 6 bases shorter, with 12 bases between their ends. This clonotype was sampled from a human donor with glioblastoma. Here the chain combines TRBV27 and TRBJ2-7; the D gene is perhaps TRBD2, from 5 matching bases. The sample consisted of blood, taken before dendritic cell vaccination. The CDR3 region has the sequence CASSFTGIREQYF. The base sequence is TGTGCCAGCAGTTTCACGGGGATTCGCGAGCAGTACTTC.